Here is one TCR beta chain with its context. This CDR3 is also generated by other DNA sequences in the sample. The repertoire was sequenced with immunoSEQ multiplex PCR; TCRdb's copy has only in-frame clones and lacks some. The table has approximately 300,000 clones, 80% to 90% seen once. This record comes from a study of blood T cell repertoires in COVID-19. V gave up 0 bases and J gave up 2 bases, with 8 bases separating them. The CDR3 runs 14 residues. Germline values: CDR1 SGDLS, CDR2 YYNGEE. Material for sequencing was peripheral blood. The TCR was taken from a woman aged 45-60 years with acute or convalescent COVID-19. The chain couples TRBV9 to TRBJ1-1; D is unresolved. The CDR3 nucleotides read TGTGCCAGCAGCGTAGGGCAGACTAACACTGAAGCTTTCTTT. Protein product: CASSVGQTNTEAFF.